The source of this T cell receptor (beta chain) is a study of blood T cell repertoires in COVID-19. The overall study: Samples taken during acute and convalescent COVID-19 were collected in the United States, Italy and Spain. PBMCs, B-cell-depleted T cells, or T cells were the source of the cDNA or gDNA that made up the material.

The table came from immunoSEQ multiplex PCR; TCRdb's copy has only in-frame clones and leaves some out. The repertoire holds around 79,000 clones, with 88% as singletons. Germline CDR1 MDHEN, CDR2 SYDVKM. This CDR3 is 14 amino acids long. V was cut by 4 bases and J by 0 bases, with 9 bases left in between. This receptor was obtained from a human donor in a cohort sampled during active COVID-19. The sample taken for sequencing was peripheral blood. The chain joins TRBV28 to TRBJ1-1; D remains ambiguous. In DNA form, the CDR3 reads TGTGCCAGCAGTTCAAACTCTATGAACACTGAAGCTTTCTTT. Translating gives CASSSNSMNTEAFF.